This TCR beta chain appears in the sequencing data of a study of blood T cells in healthy people across ages. Study results and caveats: It was held that the diversity estimates obtained from one million T cells were underestimates. With age, beta diversity per million T cells declined roughly linearly, significantly by 30 to 40.

The CDR3 extends over 15 amino acids. V lost 1 base and J lost 0, with 7 bases in between. Germline CDR1 reads MNHNS; CDR2 reads SASEGT. Approximately 10 milliliters was the volume of peripheral blood drawn from each donor. Researchers isolated at least 6.5 million PBMCs per sample. This clonotype occurred a few times. Its antigen remains unknown. With a J-beta primer mix and a sample-barcoded 5' primer, a second PCR ran 7 to 11 cycles. TCRdb redid the calling of the 5' RACE reads with MiXCR, one entry per CDR3 protein. The sample lists 1.5 million or so distinct CDR3 sequences, 42% seen once, with 7.9% in the top ten.

This TCR came from a woman between 18 and 29 years old in good health. V usage is TRBV6-1 and J usage is TRBJ2-1; weak D call: TRBD2 (6 bases). Material: blood. The CDR3 protein is CASSEGRASYNEQFF. CDR3 nucleotide sequence: TGTGCCAGCAGTGAAGGGAGGGCCTCCTACAATGAGCAGTTCTTC.